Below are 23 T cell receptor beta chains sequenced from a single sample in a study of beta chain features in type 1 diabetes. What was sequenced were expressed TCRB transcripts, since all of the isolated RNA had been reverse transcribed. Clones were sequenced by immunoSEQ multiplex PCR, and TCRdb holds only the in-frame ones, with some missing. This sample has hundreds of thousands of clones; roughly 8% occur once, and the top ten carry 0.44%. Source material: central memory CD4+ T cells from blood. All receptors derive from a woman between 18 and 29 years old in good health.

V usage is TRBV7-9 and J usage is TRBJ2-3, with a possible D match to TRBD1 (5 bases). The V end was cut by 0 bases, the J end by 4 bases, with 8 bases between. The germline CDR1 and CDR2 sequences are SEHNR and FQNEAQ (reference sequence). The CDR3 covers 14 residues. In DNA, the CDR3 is TGTGCCAGCAGCTTAGCGCAGGGATCAGATACGCAGTATTTT. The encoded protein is CASSLAQGSDTQYF.

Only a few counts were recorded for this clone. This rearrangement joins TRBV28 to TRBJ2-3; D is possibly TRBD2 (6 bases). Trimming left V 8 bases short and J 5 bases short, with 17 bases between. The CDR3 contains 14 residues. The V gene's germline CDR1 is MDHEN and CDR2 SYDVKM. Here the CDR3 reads CASGPQRARDTQYF. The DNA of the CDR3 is TGTGCCAGCGGACCCCAGCGGGCTAGAGATACGCAGTATTTT.

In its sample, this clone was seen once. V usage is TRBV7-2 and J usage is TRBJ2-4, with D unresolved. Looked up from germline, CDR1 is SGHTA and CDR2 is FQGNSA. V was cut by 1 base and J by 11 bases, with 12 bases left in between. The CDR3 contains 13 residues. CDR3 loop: CASSLVSHGVQYF. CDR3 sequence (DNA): TGTGCCAGCAGCTTAGTATCACACGGAGTTCAGTACTTC.

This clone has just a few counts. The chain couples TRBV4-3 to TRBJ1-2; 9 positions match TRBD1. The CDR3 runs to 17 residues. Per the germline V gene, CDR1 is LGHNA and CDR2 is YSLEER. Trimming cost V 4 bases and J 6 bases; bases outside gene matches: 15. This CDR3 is CASSPTTNRGRWDGYTF. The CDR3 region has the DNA TGCGCCAGCAGCCCCACCACAAACAGGGGGCGCTGGGATGGCTACACCTTC.

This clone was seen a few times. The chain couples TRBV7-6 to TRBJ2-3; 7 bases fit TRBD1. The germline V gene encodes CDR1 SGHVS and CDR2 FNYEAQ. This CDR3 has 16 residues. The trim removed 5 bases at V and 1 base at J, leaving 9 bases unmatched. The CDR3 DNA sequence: TGTGCCAGCAGCGTGGATGACAGGGTTCGCACAGATACGCAGTATTTT. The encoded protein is CASSVDDRVRTDTQYF. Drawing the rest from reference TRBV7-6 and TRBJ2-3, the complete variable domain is GAGVSQSPRYKVTKRGQDVALRCDPISGHVSLYWYRQALGQGPEFLTYFNYEAQQDKSGLPNDRFSAERPEGSISTLTIQRTEQRDSAMYRCASSVDDRVRTDTQYFGPGTRLTVL.

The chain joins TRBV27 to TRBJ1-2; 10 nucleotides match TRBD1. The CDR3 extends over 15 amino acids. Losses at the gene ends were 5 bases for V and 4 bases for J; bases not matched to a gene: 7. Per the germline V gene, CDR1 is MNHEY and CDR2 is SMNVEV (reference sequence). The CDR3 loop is CASSHRQGASYGYTF. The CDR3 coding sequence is TGTGCCAGCAGTCACCGACAGGGGGCCAGCTATGGCTACACCTTC.

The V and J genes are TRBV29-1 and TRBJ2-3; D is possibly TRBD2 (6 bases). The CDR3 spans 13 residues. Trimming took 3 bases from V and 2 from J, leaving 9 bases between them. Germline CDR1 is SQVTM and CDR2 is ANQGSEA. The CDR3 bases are TGCAGCGTTGACAGCGGGCACACAGATACGCAGTATTTT. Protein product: CSVDSGHTDTQYF.

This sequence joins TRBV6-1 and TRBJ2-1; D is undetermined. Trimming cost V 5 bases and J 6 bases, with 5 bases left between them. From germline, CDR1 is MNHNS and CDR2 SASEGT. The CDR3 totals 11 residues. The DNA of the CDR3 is TGTGCCAGCAGTTACACCAATGAGCAGTTCTTC. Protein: CASSYTNEQFF.

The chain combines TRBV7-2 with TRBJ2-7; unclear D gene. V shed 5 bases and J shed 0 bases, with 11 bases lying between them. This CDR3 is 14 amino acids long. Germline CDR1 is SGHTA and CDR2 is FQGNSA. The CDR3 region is CASSRDSHSYEQYF. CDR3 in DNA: TGTGCCAGCAGCCGCGACTCCCACTCCTACGAGCAGTACTTC. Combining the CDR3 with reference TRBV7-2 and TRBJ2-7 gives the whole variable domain GAGVSQSPSNKVTEKGKDVELRCDPISGHTALYWYRQSLGQGLEFLIYFQGNSAPDKSGLPSDRFSAERTGGSVSTLTIQRTQQEDSAVYLCASSRDSHSYEQYFGPGTRLTVT.

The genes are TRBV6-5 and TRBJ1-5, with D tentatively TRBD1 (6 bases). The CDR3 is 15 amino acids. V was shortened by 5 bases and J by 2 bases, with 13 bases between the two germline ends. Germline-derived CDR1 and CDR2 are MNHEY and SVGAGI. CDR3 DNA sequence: TGTGCCAGCAGTCAACAGGGTGCGGGCAATCAGCCCCAGCATTTT. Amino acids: CASSQQGAGNQPQHF.

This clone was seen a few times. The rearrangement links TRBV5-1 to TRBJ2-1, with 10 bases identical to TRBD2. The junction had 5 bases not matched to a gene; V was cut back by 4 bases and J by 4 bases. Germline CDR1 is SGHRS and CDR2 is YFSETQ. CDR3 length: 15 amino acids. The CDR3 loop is CASSKREGQYNEQFF. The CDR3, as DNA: TGCGCCAGCAGCAAGCGGGAGGGCCAATACAATGAGCAGTTCTTC.

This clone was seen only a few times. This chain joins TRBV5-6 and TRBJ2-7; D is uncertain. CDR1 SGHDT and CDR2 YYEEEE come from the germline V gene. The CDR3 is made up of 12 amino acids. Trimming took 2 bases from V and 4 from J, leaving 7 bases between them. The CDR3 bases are TGTGCCAGCAGCTTAGCCAGATACGAGCAGTACTTC. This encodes CASSLARYEQYF.

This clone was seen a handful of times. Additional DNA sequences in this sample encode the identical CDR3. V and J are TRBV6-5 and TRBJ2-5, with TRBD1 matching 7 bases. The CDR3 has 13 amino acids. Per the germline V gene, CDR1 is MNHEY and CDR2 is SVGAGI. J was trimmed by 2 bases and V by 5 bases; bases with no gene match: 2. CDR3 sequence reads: CASSRDRQETQYF. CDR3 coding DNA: TGTGCCAGCAGTAGGGACAGACAAGAGACCCAGTACTTC.

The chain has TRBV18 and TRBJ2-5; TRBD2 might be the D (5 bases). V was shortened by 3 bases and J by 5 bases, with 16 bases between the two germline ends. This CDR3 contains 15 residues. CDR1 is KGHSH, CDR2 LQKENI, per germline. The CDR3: CASSPQSGLEETQYF. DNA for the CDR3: TGTGCCAGCTCACCCCAAAGCGGTCTGGAGGAGACCCAGTACTTC.

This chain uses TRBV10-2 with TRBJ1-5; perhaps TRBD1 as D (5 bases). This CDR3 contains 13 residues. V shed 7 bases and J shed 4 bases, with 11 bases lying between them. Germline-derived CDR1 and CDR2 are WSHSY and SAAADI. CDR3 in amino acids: CASKAGGNQPQHF. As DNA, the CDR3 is TGCGCCAGCAAAGCGGGGGGGAATCAGCCCCAGCATTTT.

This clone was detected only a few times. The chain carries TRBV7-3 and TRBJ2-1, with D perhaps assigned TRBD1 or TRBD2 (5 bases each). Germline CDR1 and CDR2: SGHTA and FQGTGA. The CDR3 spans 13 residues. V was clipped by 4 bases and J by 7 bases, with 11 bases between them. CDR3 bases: TGTGCCAGCAGCTCGGGACGGGCAAATGAGCAGTTCTTC. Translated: CASSSGRANEQFF.

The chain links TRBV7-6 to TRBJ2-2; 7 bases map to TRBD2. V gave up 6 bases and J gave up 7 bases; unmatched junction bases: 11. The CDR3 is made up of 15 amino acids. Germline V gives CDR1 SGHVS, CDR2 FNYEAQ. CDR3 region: CASSRARGSFGELFF. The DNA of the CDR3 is TGTGCCAGCAGTCGCGCTCGCGGGAGTTTCGGGGAGCTGTTTTTT.

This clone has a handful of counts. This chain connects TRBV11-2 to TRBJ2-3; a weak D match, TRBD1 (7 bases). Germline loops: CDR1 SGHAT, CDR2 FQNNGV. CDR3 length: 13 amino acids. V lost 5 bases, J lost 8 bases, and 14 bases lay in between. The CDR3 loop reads CASSSSRGATQYF. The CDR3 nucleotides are TGTGCCAGCAGCAGCTCCAGGGGGGCTACGCAGTATTTT.

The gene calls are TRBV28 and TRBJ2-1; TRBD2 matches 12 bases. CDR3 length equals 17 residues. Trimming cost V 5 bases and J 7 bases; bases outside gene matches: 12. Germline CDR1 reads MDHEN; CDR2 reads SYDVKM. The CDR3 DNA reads TGTGCCAGCAGTCCGCCTCTAGCGGGAGGGCCCTCGAATGAGCAGTTCTTC. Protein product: CASSPPLAGGPSNEQFF.

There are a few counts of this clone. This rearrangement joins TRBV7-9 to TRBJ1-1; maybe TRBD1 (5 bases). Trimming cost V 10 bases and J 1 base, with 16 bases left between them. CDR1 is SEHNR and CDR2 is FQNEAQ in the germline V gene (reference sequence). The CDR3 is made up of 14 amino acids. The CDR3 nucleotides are TGTGCCACCACGCGCAACACAGGGAACACTGAAGCTTTCTTT. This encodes CATTRNTGNTEAFF. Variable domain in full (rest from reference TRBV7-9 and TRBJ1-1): DTGVSQNPRHKITKRGQNVTFRCDPISEHNRLYWYRQTLGQGPEFLTYFQNEAQLEKSRLLSDRFSAERPKGSFSTLEIQRTEQGDSAMYLCATTRNTGNTEAFFGQGTRLTVV.

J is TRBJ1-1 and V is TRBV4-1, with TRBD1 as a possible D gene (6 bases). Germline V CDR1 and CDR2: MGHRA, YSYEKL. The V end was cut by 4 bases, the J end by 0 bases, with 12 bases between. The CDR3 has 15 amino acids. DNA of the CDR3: TGCGCCAGCAGCCGAGGACAGCAAATGAACACTGAAGCTTTCTTT. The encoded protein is CASSRGQQMNTEAFF.

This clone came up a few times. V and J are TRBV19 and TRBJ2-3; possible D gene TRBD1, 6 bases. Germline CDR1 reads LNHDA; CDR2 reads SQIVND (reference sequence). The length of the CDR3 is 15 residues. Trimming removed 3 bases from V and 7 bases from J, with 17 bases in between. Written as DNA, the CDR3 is TGTGCCAGTAGTATGGGGGTGCGGACAGACCATACGCAGTATTTT. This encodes CASSMGVRTDHTQYF. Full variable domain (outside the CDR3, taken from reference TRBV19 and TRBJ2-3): DGGITQSPKYLFRKEGQNVTLSCEQNLNHDAMYWYRQDPGQGLRLIYYSQIVNDFQKGDIAEGYSVSREKKESFPLTVTSAQKNPTAFYLCASSMGVRTDHTQYFGPGTRLTVL.

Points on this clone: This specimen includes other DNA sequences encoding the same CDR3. In DNA, the CDR3 is TGTGCCAGCAGTTACGGCGGCAAGCAGTACTTC. Translation gives CASSYGGKQYF. The gene calls are TRBV6-5 and TRBJ2-7, with no clear D. V was pared by 2 bases and J by 8 bases, with 7 bases between. This CDR3 spans 11 amino acids. Germline assignment: CDR1 MNHEY and CDR2 SVGAGI.